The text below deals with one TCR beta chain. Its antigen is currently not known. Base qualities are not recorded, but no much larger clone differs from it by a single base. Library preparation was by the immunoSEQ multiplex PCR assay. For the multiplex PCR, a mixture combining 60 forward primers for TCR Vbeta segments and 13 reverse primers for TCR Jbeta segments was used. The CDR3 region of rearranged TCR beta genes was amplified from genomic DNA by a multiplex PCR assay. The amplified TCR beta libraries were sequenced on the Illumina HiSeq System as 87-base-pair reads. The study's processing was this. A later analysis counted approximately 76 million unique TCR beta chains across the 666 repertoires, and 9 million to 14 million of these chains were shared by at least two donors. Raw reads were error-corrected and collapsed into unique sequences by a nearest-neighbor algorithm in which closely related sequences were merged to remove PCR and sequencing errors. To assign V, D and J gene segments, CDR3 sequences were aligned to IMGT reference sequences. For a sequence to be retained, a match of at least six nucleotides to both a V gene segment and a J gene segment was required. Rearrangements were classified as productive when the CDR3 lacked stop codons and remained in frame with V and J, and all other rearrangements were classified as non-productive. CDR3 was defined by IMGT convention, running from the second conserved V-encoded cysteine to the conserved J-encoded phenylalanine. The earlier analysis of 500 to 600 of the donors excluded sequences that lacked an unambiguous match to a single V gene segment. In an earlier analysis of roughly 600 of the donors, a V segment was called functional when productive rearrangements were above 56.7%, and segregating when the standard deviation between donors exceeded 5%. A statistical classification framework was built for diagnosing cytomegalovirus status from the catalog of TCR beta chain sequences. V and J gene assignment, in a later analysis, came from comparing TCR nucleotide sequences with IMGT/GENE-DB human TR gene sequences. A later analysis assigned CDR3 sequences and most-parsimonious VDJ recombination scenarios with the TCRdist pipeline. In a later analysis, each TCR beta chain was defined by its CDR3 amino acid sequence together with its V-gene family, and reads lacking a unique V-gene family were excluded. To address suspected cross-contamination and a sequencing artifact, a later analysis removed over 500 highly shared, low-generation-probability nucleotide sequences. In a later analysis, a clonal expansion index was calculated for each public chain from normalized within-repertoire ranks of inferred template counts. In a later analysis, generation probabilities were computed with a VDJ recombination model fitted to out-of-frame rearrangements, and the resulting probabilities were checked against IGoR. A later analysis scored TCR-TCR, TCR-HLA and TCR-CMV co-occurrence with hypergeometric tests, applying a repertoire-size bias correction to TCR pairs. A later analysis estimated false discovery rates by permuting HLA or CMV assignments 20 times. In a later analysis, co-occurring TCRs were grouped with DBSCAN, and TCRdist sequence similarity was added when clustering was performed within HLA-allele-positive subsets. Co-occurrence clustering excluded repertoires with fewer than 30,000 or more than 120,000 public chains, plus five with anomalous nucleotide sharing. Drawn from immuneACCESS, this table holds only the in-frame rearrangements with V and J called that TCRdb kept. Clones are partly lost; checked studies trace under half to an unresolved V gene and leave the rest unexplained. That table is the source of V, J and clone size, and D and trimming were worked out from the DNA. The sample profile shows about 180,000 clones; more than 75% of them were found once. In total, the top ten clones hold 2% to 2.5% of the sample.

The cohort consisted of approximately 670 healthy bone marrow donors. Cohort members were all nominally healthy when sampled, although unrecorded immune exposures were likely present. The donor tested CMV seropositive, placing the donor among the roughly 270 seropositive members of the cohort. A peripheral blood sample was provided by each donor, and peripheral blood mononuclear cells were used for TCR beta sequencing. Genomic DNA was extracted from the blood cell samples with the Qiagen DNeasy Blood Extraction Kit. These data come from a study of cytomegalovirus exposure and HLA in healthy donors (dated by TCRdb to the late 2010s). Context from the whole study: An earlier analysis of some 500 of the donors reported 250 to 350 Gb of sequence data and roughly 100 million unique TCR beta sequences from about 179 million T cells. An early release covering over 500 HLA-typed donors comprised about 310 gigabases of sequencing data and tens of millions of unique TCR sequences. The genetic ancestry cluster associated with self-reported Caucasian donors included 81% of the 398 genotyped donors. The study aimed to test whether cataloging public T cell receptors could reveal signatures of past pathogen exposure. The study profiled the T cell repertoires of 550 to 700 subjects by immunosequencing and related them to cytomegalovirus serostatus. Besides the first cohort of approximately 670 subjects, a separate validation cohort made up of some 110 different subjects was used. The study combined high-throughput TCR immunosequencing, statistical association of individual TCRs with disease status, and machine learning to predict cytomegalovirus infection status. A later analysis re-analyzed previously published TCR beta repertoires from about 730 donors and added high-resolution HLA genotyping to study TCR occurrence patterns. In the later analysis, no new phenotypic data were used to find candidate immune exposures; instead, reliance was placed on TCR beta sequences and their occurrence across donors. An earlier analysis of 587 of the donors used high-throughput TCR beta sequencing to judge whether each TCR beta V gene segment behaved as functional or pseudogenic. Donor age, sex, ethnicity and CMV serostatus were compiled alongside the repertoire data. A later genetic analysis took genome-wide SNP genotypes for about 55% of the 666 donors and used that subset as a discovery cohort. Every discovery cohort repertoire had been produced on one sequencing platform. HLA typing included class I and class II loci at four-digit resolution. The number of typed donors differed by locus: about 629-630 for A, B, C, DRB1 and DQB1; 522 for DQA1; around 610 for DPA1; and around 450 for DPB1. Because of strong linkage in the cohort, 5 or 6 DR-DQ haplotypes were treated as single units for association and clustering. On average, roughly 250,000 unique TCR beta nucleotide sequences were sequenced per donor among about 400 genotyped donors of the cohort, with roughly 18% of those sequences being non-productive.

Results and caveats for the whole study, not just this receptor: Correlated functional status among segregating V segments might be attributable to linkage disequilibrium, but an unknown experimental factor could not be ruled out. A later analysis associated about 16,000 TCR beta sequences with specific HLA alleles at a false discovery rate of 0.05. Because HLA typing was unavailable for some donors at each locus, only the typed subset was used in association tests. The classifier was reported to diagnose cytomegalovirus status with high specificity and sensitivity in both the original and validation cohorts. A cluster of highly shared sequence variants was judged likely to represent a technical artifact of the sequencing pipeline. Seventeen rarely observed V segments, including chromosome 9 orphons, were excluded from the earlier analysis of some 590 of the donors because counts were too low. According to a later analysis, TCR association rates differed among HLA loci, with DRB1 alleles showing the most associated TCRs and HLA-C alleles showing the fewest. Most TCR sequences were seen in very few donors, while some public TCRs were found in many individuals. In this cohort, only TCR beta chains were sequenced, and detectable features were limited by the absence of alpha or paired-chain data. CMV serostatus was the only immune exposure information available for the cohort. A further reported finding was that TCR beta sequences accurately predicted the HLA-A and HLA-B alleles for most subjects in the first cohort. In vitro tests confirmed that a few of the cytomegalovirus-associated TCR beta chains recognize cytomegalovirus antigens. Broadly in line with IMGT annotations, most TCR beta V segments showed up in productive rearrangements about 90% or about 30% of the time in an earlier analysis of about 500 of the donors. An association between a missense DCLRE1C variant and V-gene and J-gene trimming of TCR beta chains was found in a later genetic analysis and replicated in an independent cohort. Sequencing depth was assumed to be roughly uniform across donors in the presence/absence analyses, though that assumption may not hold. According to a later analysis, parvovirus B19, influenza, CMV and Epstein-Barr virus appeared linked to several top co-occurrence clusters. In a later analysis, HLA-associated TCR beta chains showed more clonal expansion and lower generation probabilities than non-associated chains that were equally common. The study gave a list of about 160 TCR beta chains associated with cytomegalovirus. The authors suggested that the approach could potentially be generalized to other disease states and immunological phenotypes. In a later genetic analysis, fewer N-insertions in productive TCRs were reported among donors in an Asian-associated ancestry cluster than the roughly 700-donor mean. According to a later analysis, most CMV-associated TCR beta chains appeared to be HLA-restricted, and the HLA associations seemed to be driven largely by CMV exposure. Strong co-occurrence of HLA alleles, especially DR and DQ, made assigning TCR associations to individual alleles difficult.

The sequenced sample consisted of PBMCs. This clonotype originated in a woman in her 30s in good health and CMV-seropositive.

The DNA sequence is TGTGCCAGCAGCCTTCGACTAGCGGGGGACCACGAGCAGTACTTC. Its translation reads: CASSLRLAGDHEQYF. The sequence joins TRBV21-1 to TRBJ2-7; the table gives TRBD2 as D, unverified against the DNA. TRBV21-1 is marked as a pseudogene. Its CDR3 holds 15 amino acids, cysteine through phenylalanine. Of all the DNA, just the CDR3 is kept, 45 bases in frame from base 1.